The clone carrying this T cell receptor beta chain has ten or more counts. Its antigen is unidentified. TCRdb analysed the 5' RACE reads with MiXCR anew, one entry per CDR3 protein. Counted here are about 250,000 distinct CDR3 sequences, about 3.7% occurring once; the ten biggest clones make up 15% to 20%. These data belong to a study of T cells after yellow fever vaccination. Study findings and constraints: The CD4 and CD8 compartments had a small share of their clonotypes in common. Abundant clonotypes from the bulk population could contaminate FACS-sorted repertoires.

The CDR3 has 15 residues. V gave up 3 bases and J gave up 2 bases, with 10 bases separating them. Germline-derived CDR1 and CDR2 are SGHTA and FQGNSA. Sequencing used PBMCs, obtained 15 days after the yellow fever booster vaccination. This receptor was obtained from a man aged 18 to 29 who received the YFV17D yellow fever vaccine. The V call is TRBV7-2, the J call TRBJ2-2; no clear D. The CDR3 protein is CASSFGGPNTGELFF. CDR3 nucleotide sequence: TGTGCCAGCAGCTTCGGTGGCCCTAACACCGGGGAGCTGTTTTTT. The complete variable domain, with remaining parts taken from reference TRBV7-2 and TRBJ2-2, reads GAGVSQSPSNKVTEKGKDVELRCDPISGHTALYWYRQSLGQGLEFLIYFQGNSAPDKSGLPSDRFSAERTGGSVSTLTIQRTQQEDSAVYLCASSFGGPNTGELFFGEGSRLTVL.